Given below is one TCR beta chain in context. Its antigen remains unknown. The CDR3 consists of 16 residues. The germline CDR1 and CDR2 sequences are SGHTA and FQGNSA. The junction had 13 bases not matched to a gene; V was cut back by 1 base and J by 8 bases. This record comes from a study of glioma-infiltrating T cells. About the study: Blood libraries targeted about 4- to 11-fold coverage of about a million T cells.

Study-level results: Tissue and blood shared very few CDR3 sequences.

The iRepertoire nested amplicon-rescue multiplex PCR amplified TCR alpha and beta CDR3s from RNA. TCRdb reprocessed the multiplex PCR reads with MiXCR, giving one entry per CDR3 protein. The sample lists roughly 350,000 distinct CDR3 sequences; about 40% were seen once. The TCR sequence derives from a human donor with low-grade glioma or glioblastoma, undergoing nonglioma brain surgery, or in good health (not recorded which). The chain has TRBV7-2 and TRBJ1-2; 7 nucleotides match TRBD1. The specimen sequenced was glioma tissue, nonneoplastic brain tissue, or PBMCs (not recorded which). The CDR3 is CASSLDLTGTISGYTF. The DNA for the CDR3 is TGTGCCAGCAGCTTAGACCTGACAGGGACCATCAGCGGCTACACCTTC.